This T cell receptor (beta chain) is drawn from a study of TIL therapy for anti-PD-1-resistant metastatic lung cancer. This was the immunoSEQ v3 assay. TCRdb's copy holds only in-frame clones and misses some; the assay was immunoSEQ multiplex PCR. The sample records tens of thousands of clones, around 68% being singletons. The time point: pre-treatment sample, taken before nivolumab and TIL therapy. The germline gives CDR1 MDHEN, CDR2 SYDVKM. V lost 3 bases to trimming and J lost 1 base, with 7 bases between them. This CDR3 comprises 14 residues. This sample comprised blood, obtained at baseline. This chain joins TRBV28 and TRBJ1-5; possibly TRBD1 for D (6 bases). The receptor was isolated from a person between 30 and 79 years old with non-small cell lung cancer. The chain's CDR3 is CASSFGQSNQPQHF. CDR3 nucleotide sequence: TGTGCCAGCAGTTTCGGACAGAGCAATCAGCCCCAGCATTTT.